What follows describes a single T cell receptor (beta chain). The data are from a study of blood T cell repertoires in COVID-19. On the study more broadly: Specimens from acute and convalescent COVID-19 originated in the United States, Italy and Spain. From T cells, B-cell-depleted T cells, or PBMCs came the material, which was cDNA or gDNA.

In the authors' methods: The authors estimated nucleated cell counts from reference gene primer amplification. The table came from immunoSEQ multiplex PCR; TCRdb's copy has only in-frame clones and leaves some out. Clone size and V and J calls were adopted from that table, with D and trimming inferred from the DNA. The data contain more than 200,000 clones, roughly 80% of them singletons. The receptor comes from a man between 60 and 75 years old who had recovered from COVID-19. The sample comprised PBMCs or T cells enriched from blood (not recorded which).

CDR3 protein: CASSGQGASGYTF. The CDR3 region has the DNA TGTGCCAGCAGTGGACAGGGGGCGAGCGGCTACACCTTC. The genes are TRBV2 and TRBJ1-2; 10 nucleotides align to TRBD1. The V segment lost 4 bases and the J segment 8 bases; nucleotides outside the gene matches: 4. This CDR3 region has 13 residues. From germline, CDR1 is SNHLY and CDR2 FYNNEI.